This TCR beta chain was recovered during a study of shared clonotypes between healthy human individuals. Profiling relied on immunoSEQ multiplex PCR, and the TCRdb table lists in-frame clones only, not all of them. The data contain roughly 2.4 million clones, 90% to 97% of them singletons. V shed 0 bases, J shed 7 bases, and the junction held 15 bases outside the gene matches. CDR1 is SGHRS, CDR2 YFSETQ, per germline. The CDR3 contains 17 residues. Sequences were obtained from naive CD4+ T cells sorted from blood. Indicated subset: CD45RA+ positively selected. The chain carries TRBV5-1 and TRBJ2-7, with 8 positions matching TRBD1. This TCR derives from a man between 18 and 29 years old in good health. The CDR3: CASSLGSGQDRTLEQYF. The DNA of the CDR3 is TGCGCCAGCAGCTTGGGTTCGGGACAGGATCGCACCTTGGAGCAGTACTTC.